The clone carrying this T cell receptor beta chain was observed a few times. The antigen remains undetermined. The V gene lost 0 bases and the J gene lost 6 bases, with 8 bases spanning the gap. CDR3 length: 13 residues. The germline V gene encodes CDR1 SGHRS and CDR2 YFSETQ. This sample is drawn from a study of response to subunit inactivated influenza vaccine. TCRdb reanalysed the RT-PCR reads using MiXCR and keeps one entry per CDR3 protein. The sample holds about 700,000 distinct CDR3 sequences, 11% to 15% seen once. Study-wide points: The study's authors posited that every seasonal influenza vaccination enlists few new T cells.

The chain carries TRBV5-1 and TRBJ2-3; possible D gene TRBD2, 5 bases. This sequence originates from a man aged 50 to 60 who received an inactivated influenza vaccine. The material sequenced was PBMCs from blood, taken 14 days before vaccination. As DNA, the CDR3 is TGCGCCAGCAGCTTGGCGGCTAGCGATACGCAGTATTTT. This gives the protein CASSLAASDTQYF. The whole variable domain, filled in from reference TRBV5-1 and TRBJ2-3, reads KAGVTQTPRYLIKTRGQQVTLSCSPISGHRSVSWYQQTPGQGLQFLFEYFSETQRNKGNFPGRFSGRQFSNSRSEMNVSTLELGDSALYLCASSLAASDTQYFGPGTRLTVL.